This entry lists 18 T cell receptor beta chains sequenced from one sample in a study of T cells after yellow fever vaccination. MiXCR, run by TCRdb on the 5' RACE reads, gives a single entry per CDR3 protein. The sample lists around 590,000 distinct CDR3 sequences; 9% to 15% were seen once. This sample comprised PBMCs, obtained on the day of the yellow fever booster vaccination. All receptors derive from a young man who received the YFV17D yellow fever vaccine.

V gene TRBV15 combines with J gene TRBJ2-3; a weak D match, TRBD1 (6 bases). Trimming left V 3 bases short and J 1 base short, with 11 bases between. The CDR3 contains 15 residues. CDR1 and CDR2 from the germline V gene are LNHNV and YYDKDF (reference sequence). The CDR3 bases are TGTGCCACCAGCAGGAACAGGGACCGCACAGATACGCAGTATTTT. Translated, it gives CATSRNRDRTDTQYF.

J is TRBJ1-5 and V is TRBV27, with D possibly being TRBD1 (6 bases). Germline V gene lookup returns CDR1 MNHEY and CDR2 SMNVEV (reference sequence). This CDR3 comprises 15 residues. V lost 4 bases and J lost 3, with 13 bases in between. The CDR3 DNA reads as TGTGCCAGCAGTTCAGGGGACGGAAACAATCAGCCCCAGCATTTT. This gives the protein CASSSGDGNNQPQHF.

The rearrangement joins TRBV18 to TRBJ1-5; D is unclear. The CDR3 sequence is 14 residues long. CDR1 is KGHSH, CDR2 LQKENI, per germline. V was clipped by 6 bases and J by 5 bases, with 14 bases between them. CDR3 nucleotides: TGTGCCAGCTCGGATAGGGTCTCCTATCAGCCCCAGCATTTT. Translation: CASSDRVSYQPQHF.

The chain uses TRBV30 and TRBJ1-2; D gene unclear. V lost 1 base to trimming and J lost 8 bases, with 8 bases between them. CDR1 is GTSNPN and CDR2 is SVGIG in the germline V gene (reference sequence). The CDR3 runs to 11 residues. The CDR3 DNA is TGTGCCTGGAGTGCTTCCAGAGGCTACACCTTC. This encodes CAWSASRGYTF.

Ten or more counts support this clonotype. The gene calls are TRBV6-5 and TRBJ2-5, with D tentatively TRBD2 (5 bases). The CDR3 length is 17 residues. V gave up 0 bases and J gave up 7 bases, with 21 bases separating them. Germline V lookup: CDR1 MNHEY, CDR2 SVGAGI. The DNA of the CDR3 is TGTGCCAGCAGTTACTCGAGCGGCGGTGCCGGGGATTTGACCCAGTACTTC. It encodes CASSYSSGGAGDLTQYF.

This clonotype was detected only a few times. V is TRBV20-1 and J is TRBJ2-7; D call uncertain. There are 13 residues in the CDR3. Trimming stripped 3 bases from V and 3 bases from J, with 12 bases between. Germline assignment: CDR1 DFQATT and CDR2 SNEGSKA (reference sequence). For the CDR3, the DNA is TGCAGTGCTAGTATTCCCCCAGTCTACGAGCAGTACTTC. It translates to CSASIPPVYEQYF.

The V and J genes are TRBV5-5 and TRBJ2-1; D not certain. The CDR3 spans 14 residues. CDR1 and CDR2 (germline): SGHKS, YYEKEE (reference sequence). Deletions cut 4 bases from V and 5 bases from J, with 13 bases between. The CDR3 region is CASSLPTTHNEQFF. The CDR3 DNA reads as TGTGCCAGCAGCCTCCCGACCACACACAATGAGCAGTTCTTC.

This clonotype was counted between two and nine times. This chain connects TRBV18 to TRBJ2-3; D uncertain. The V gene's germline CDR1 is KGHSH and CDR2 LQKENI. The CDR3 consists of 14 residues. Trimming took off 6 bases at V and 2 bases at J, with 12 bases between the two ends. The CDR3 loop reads CASSPERYTDTQYF. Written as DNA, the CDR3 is TGTGCCAGCTCCCCCGAAAGGTACACAGATACGCAGTATTTT.

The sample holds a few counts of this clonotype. CDR3 sequence: CASSSPTGKQYF. In DNA, the CDR3 is TGTGCCAGCAGTTCCCCAACAGGGAAGCAGTACTTC. The gene calls are TRBV12-3 or TRBV12-4 and TRBJ2-7, with D possibly being TRBD1 (6 bases). CDR3 length: 12 amino acids. V lost 4 bases and J 8 bases, leaving 12 bases between the germline ends.

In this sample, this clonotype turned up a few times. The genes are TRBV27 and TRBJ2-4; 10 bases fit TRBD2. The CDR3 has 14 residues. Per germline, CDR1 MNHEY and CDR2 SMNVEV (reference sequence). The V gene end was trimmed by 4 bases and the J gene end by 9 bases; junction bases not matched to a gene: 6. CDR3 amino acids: CASSSLAGAGIQYF. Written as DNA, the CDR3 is TGTGCCAGCAGTTCTCTAGCGGGAGCAGGCATTCAGTACTTC.

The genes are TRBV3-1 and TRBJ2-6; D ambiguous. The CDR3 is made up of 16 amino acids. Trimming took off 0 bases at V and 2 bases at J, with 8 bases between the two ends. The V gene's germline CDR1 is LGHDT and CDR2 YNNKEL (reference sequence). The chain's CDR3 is CASSQEGRAGANVLTF. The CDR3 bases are TGTGCCAGCAGCCAAGAAGGACGGGCTGGGGCCAACGTCCTGACTTTC.

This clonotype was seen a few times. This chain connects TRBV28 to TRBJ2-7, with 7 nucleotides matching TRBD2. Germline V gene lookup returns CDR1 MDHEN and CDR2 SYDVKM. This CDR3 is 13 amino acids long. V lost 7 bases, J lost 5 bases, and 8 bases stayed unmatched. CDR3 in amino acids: CASTGTTAHEQYF. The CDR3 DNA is TGTGCCAGCACCGGGACTACGGCCCACGAGCAGTACTTC.

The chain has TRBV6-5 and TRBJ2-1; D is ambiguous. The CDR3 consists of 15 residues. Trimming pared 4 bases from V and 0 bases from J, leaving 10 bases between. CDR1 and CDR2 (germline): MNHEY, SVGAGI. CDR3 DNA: TGTGCCAGCAGTTCCTGGTTCAGCTCCTACAATGAGCAGTTCTTC. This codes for CASSSWFSSYNEQFF.

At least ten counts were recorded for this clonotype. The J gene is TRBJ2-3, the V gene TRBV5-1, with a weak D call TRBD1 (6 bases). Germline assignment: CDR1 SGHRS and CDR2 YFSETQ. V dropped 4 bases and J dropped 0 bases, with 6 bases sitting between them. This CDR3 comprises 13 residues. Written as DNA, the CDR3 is TGCGCCAGCAGCGACAGGAGCACAGATACGCAGTATTTT. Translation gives CASSDRSTDTQYF.

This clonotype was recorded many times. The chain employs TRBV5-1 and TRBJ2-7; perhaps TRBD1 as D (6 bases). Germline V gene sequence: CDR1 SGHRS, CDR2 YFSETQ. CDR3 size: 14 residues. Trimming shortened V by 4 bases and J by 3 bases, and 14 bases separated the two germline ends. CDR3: CASSPRTANYEQYF. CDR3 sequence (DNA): TGCGCCAGCAGCCCCCGGACAGCTAACTACGAGCAGTACTTC.

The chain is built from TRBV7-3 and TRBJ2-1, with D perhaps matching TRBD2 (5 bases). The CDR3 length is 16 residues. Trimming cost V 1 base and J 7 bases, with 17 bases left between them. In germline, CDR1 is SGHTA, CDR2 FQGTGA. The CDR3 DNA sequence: TGTGCCAGCAGCTTAAGTGGATTCGGAAGCGGTAATGAGCAGTTCTTC. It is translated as CASSLSGFGSGNEQFF.

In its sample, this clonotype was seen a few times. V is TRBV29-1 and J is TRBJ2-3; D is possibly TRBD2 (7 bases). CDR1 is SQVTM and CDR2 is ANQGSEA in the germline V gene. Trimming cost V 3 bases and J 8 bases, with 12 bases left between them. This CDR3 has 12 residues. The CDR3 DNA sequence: TGCAGCGTTGAGGCGGGGGCAGGTACGCAGTATTTT. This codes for CSVEAGAGTQYF.

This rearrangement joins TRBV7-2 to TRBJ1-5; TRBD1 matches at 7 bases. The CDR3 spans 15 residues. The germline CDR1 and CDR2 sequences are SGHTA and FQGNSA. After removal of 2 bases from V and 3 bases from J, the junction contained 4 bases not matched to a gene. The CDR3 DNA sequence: TGTGCCAGCAGCTTACGTGGGACAGACAATCAGCCCCAGCATTTT. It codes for CASSLRGTDNQPQHF. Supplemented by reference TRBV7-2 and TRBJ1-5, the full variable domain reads GAGVSQSPSNKVTEKGKDVELRCDPISGHTALYWYRQSLGQGLEFLIYFQGNSAPDKSGLPSDRFSAERTGGSVSTLTIQRTQQEDSAVYLCASSLRGTDNQPQHFGDGTRLSIL.